This T cell receptor beta chain emerged from a study of tumor-infiltrating lymphocytes in glioblastoma multiforme. CDR3 length: 16 residues. Germline V gives CDR1 PRHDT, CDR2 FYEKMQ (reference sequence). Notes on this clonotype: The junction differs from germline at one of its ends, possibly a read error.

Three nested ARM-PCR rounds with V-beta and C-beta primers built TCRB libraries. TCRdb independently ran MiXCR on the multiplex PCR reads; one entry per CDR3 protein. The table has 9,900 or so distinct CDR3 sequences, over 60% seen once. The sample consisted of brain tumor tissue. V usage is TRBV13 and J usage is TRBJ2-1, with a tentative D call TRBD1 (6 bases). This clonotype originated in a male donor with glioblastoma. The CDR3 protein is CASSLEGVGPYNEHFF. The CDR3 region has the DNA TGTGCCAGTAGCTTAGAGGGGGTGGGACCCTACAATGAGCATTTCTTC.